One sample yielded the 30 T cell receptor beta chains listed below, sequenced in a study of shared clonotypes between healthy human individuals. Method: immunoSEQ multiplex PCR; TCRdb's copy keeps in-frame clones and lacks some. The table lists approximately 120,000 clones, over 65% of them singletons. The sequenced sample consisted of memory CD8+ T cells sorted from blood. The subset denotes: CD45RO+ cells pooled with CCR7-negative TemRA cells. Every receptor here comes from a woman younger than 45 in good health.

The rearrangement links TRBV7-6 to TRBJ2-7, with D maybe TRBD2 (6 bases). V was trimmed by 1 base and J by 3 bases, leaving 16 bases between them. Per germline, CDR1 SGHVS and CDR2 FNYEAQ. The CDR3 loop spans 16 amino acids. In nucleotides, the CDR3 is TGTGCCAGCAGCTTAGGGGCCATCGCGGGAAACTACGAGCAGTACTTC. This translates into CASSLGAIAGNYEQYF.

The V call is TRBV27, the J call TRBJ1-4; no clear D. Germline V gives CDR1 MNHEY, CDR2 SMNVEV (reference sequence). V was pared by 2 bases and J by 8 bases, with 9 bases between. This CDR3 is built from 13 residues. CDR3 DNA sequence: TGTGCCAGCAGTTTAGAGGGAGAGGAAAAACTGTTTTTT. Residues: CASSLEGEEKLFF.

This chain links TRBV15 with TRBJ2-7; D possibly corresponds to TRBD2 (6 bases). CDR1 is LNHNV, CDR2 YYDKDF, per germline (reference sequence). CDR3 length: 14 amino acids. Trimming shortened V by 3 bases and J by 6 bases, and 15 bases separated the two germline ends. DNA of the CDR3: TGTGCCACCAGCAGGCCGGGGGAGTGGGTCGAGCAGTACTTC. Amino acid sequence: CATSRPGEWVEQYF.

V is TRBV15 and J is TRBJ2-7; D is undetermined. The germline V and J ends were trimmed by 3 bases and 1 base, with 7 bases remaining between them. The CDR3 loop spans 13 amino acids. The germline CDR1 and CDR2 sequences are LNHNV and YYDKDF (reference sequence). CDR3 sequence (DNA): TGTGCCACCAGCAGGGAGAGATCCTACGAGCAGTACTTC. It translates to CATSRERSYEQYF. Supplemented by reference TRBV15 and TRBJ2-7, the full variable domain reads DAMVIQNPRYQVTQFGKPVTLSCSQTLNHNVMYWYQQKSSQAPKLLFHYYDKDFNNEADTPDNFQSRRPNTSFCFLDIRSPGLGDTAMYLCATSRERSYEQYFGPGTRLTVT.

The chain joins TRBV5-6 to TRBJ2-2; D not resolved. The CDR3 runs to 12 residues. Germline-derived CDR1 and CDR2 are SGHDT and YYEEEE. The germline V and J ends were trimmed by 4 bases and 7 bases, with 8 bases remaining between them. The DNA of the CDR3 is TGTGCCAGCAGCCTGAGAGGCGGGGAGCTGTTTTTT. Translated: CASSLRGGELFF.

The rearrangement uses TRBV19 and TRBJ1-2, with 9 bases aligning to TRBD1. The CDR3 length is 14 residues. Germline CDR1 and CDR2: LNHDA and SQIVND (reference sequence). V lost 4 bases and J lost 4; bases outside the gene matches: 4. The CDR3 here is CASSTGQGIYGYTF. CDR3 DNA: TGTGCCAGTAGTACGGGACAGGGAATCTATGGCTACACCTTC.

The V gene is TRBV5-1, the J gene TRBJ2-6; unclear D gene. The CDR3 sequence is 15 residues long. Trimming shortened V by 0 bases and J by 8 bases, and 12 bases separated the two germline ends. Germline V gene lookup returns CDR1 SGHRS and CDR2 YFSETQ. Here the CDR3 reads CASSLGNTCTNVLTF. CDR3 nucleotides: TGCGCCAGCAGCTTGGGCAACACGTGCACCAACGTCCTGACTTTC.

The V gene is TRBV25-1, the J gene TRBJ2-5; no definite D call. The V gene lost 5 bases and the J gene lost 13 bases, with 20 bases spanning the gap. This CDR3 has 13 amino acids. From germline, CDR1 is MGHDK and CDR2 SYGVNS. The CDR3 bases are TGTGCCAGCAGTCCCTCCGGAGATAGGCCCTCGTACTTC. This sequence encodes CASSPSGDRPSYF.

The chain is built from TRBV10-2 and TRBJ2-5, with TRBD2 identical over 13 bases. There are 16 residues in the CDR3. The germline V gene has CDR1 WSHSY and CDR2 SAAADI. V was pared by 4 bases and J by 2 bases, with 4 bases of the junction left unmatched. The chain's CDR3 is CASSVGLAGLQETQYF. As DNA, the CDR3 is TGCGCCAGCAGTGTGGGACTAGCGGGGTTACAAGAGACCCAGTACTTC.

V is TRBV9 and J is TRBJ2-5, with 7 nucleotides matching TRBD1. The V gene end was trimmed by 3 bases and the J gene end by 2 bases; junction bases not matched to a gene: 7. This CDR3 is 15 amino acids long. CDR1 is SGDLS and CDR2 is YYNGEE in the germline V gene. DNA for the CDR3: TGTGCCAGCAGCGCCGAGGGGACAGCTCAAGAGACCCAGTACTTC. Translating gives CASSAEGTAQETQYF.

The V gene is TRBV4-1, the J gene TRBJ1-5; D is ambiguous. V was shortened by 6 bases and J by 6 bases, with 18 bases between the two germline ends. In germline, CDR1 is MGHRA, CDR2 YSYEKL. The CDR3 is made up of 15 amino acids. CDR3 bases: TGCGCCAGCAGTCTTGACGCTAGGGTAAGTCAGCCCCAGCATTTT. Translating gives CASSLDARVSQPQHF.

This chain links TRBV28 with TRBJ2-7, with 8 bases identical to TRBD1. The V and J ends lost 8 bases and 3 bases, in that order; junction bases with no gene match: 3. There are 12 residues in the CDR3. Per germline, CDR1 MDHEN and CDR2 SYDVKM. The CDR3: CASLGQGYEQYF. The CDR3 DNA sequence: TGTGCCAGCCTCGGACAGGGCTACGAGCAGTACTTC.

The V gene is TRBV11-2, the J gene TRBJ2-7; D unresolved. Germline values: CDR1 SGHAT, CDR2 FQNNGV. Trimming left V 2 bases short and J 0 bases short, with 8 bases between. The CDR3 runs to 14 residues. CDR3 amino acids: CASSLLGSSYEQYF. DNA for the CDR3: TGTGCCAGCAGCTTACTGGGAAGCTCCTACGAGCAGTACTTC. Combining the CDR3 with reference TRBV11-2 and TRBJ2-7 gives the whole variable domain EAGVAQSPRYKIIEKRQSVAFWCNPISGHATLYWYQQILGQGPKLLIQFQNNGVVDDSQLPKDRFSAERLKGVDSTLKIQPAKLEDSAVYLCASSLLGSSYEQYFGPGTRLTVT.

V and J are TRBV5-1 and TRBJ1-1; no clear D. Per the germline V gene, CDR1 is SGHRS and CDR2 is YFSETQ. The length of the CDR3 is 14 residues. With 0 bases removed from V and 10 bases from J, the gap between germline ends came to 16 bases. The CDR3 DNA sequence: TGCGCCAGCAGCTTGGATTTTGGGATGAACGGAGCTTTCTTT. Translating gives CASSLDFGMNGAFF.

The rearrangement uses TRBV7-7 and TRBJ2-5, with D possibly being TRBD1 or TRBD2 (6 bases each). V was cut by 5 bases and J by 4 bases, with 20 bases left in between. Per the germline V gene, CDR1 is SSHAT and CDR2 is FNYEAQ (reference sequence). The CDR3 loop spans 16 amino acids. This CDR3 is CASSPRQGHGGETQYF. DNA of the CDR3: TGTGCCAGCAGCCCCCGGCAGGGGCACGGGGGAGAGACCCAGTACTTC.

This clone was observed a few times. CDR3 in DNA: TGTGCCAGCAGTCCAAGCGGGAGTGGAACAGATACGCAGTATTTT. Amino acids: CASSPSGSGTDTQYF. The chain links TRBV6-4 to TRBJ2-3, with 8 nucleotides matching TRBD2. The ends lost 5 bases at V and 3 bases at J; junction bases unmatched: 7. This CDR3 comprises 15 residues. The germline V gene encodes CDR1 MRHNA and CDR2 SNTAGT.

The table lists this clone with a few counts. The rearrangement links TRBV25-1 to TRBJ1-4, with TRBD1 as a possible D gene (5 bases). The V end lost 6 bases, the J end lost 6 bases, and 14 bases lay between the germline ends. Germline CDR1 MGHDK, CDR2 SYGVNS. There are 14 residues in the CDR3. CDR3 in DNA: TGTGCCAGCAGGAGAGTGGGACGCGATGAAAAACTGTTTTTT. It codes for CASRRVGRDEKLFF.

This clone appeared many times. The chain couples TRBV5-1 to TRBJ2-1; TRBD2 matches 8 bases. The CDR3 consists of 15 residues. CDR1 and CDR2 (germline): SGHRS, YFSETQ. The trim removed 4 bases at V and 10 bases at J, leaving 13 bases unmatched. This CDR3 reads CASSPTPAGGGEQFF. The CDR3 bases are TGCGCCAGCAGCCCCACCCCCGCGGGAGGAGGCGAGCAGTTCTTC.

CDR3 sequence: CASSEASGFHEQYF. The CDR3, as DNA: TGTGCCAGCAGTGAAGCCTCAGGATTCCACGAGCAGTACTTC. V gene TRBV2 combines with J gene TRBJ2-7; unclear D gene. CDR1 is SNHLY, CDR2 FYNNEI, per germline. The V gene lost 0 bases and the J gene lost 5 bases, with 11 bases spanning the gap. The CDR3 loop spans 14 amino acids. The whole variable domain, remainder taken from reference TRBV2 and TRBJ2-7, is EPEVTQTPSHQVTQMGQEVILRCVPISNHLYFYWYRQILGQKVEFLVSFYNNEISEKSEIFDDQFSVERPDGSNFTLKIRSTKLEDSAMYFCASSEASGFHEQYFGPGTRLTVT.

This chain joins TRBV4-1 and TRBJ2-1, with D unresolved. This CDR3 comprises 16 residues. V was shortened by 4 bases and J by 6 bases, with 19 bases between the two germline ends. The germline V gene encodes CDR1 MGHRA and CDR2 YSYEKL. The CDR3, as DNA: TGCGCCAGCAGCCTGCTAATGGCTTCCGAGGCCAATGAGCAGTTCTTC. Amino acids: CASSLLMASEANEQFF.

A note on this clone: Its ends do not fully match the called genes, so a read error is possible. The chain combines TRBV7-9 with TRBJ2-7, with TRBD2 matching 9 bases. The CDR3 is 11 residues long. Looked up from germline, CDR1 is SEHNR and CDR2 is FQNEAQ (reference sequence). Written as DNA, the CDR3 is TGCGTAGCGGGAGATGACTACGAGCAGTACTTC. Its protein is CVAGDDYEQYF.

In its sample, this clone was seen once. The chain is built from TRBV21-1 and TRBJ2-7. TRBV21-1 is a pseudogene. The CDR3 has 15 amino acids. The CDR3 loop reads CASSKAGRVPYEQYF. CDR3 nucleotides: TGTGCCAGCAGCAAAGCAGGAAGGGTCCCCTACGAGCAGTACTTC.

This clone was seen just once. This chain joins TRBV6-6 and TRBJ2-7; D is unclear. The CDR3 sequence is 13 residues long. Per germline, CDR1 MNHNY and CDR2 SVGAGI (reference sequence). The V end was cut by 4 bases, the J end by 4 bases, with 11 bases between. The CDR3 bases are TGTGCCAGCAGTTCCGGCACCCAATACGAGCAGTACTTC. Encoded protein: CASSSGTQYEQYF.

V and J are TRBV19 and TRBJ2-6; tentatively, D is TRBD2 (6 bases). The CDR3 extends over 15 amino acids. V lost 5 bases to trimming and J lost 0 bases, with 8 bases between them. Germline values: CDR1 LNHDA, CDR2 SQIVND (reference sequence). The chain's CDR3 is CASSGGHSGANVLTF. In nucleotides, the CDR3 is TGTGCCAGTAGTGGAGGGCACTCTGGGGCCAACGTCCTGACTTTC.

About this clone itself: The same CDR3 can be traced to other DNA sequences in this sample. The chain joins TRBV10-1 to TRBJ2-7; 9 bases are shared with TRBD2. The germline V gene encodes CDR1 WNHNN and CDR2 SYGVQD (reference sequence). CDR3 size: 15 residues. V shed 2 bases and J 1 base; nucleotides not matched to a gene: 3. CDR3 in amino acids: CASSETSGLSYEQYF. CDR3 in DNA: TGCGCCAGCAGTGAGACTAGCGGGCTATCCTACGAGCAGTACTTC.

The gene calls are TRBV10-3 and TRBJ1-6; a weak D match, TRBD1 (6 bases). V lost 5 bases to trimming and J lost 2 bases, with 10 bases between them. Germline CDR1 and CDR2: ENHRY and SYGVKD. This CDR3 is built from 15 residues. This CDR3 is CAISLAGAYNSPLHF. CDR3 nucleotides: TGTGCCATCAGTCTTGCAGGGGCCTATAATTCACCCCTCCACTTT.

This chain uses TRBV25-1 with TRBJ2-7; unclear D gene. Germline V gene sequence: CDR1 MGHDK, CDR2 SYGVNS. There are 13 residues in the CDR3. Trimming cost V 2 bases and J 6 bases, with 11 bases left between them. CDR3 nucleotide sequence: TGTGCCAGCAGTGAAAAGCCTGGCCTCGAGCAGTACTTC. This translates into CASSEKPGLEQYF.

This sequence joins TRBV13 and TRBJ2-1; no definite D call. The CDR3 covers 12 residues. The germline V and J ends were trimmed by 5 bases and 10 bases, with 12 bases remaining between them. From germline, CDR1 is PRHDT and CDR2 FYEKMQ (reference sequence). CDR3 sequence (DNA): TGTGCCAGCAGCCCTAAGGTAGGGGAGCAGTTCTTC. Residues: CASSPKVGEQFF.

This chain joins TRBV28 and TRBJ1-1; TRBD1 matches at 10 bases. Looked up from germline, CDR1 is MDHEN and CDR2 is SYDVKM. The CDR3 extends over 17 amino acids. The ends lost 7 bases at V and 1 base at J; junction bases unmatched: 12. CDR3 in amino acids: CASTATGGMGRNTEAFF. DNA of the CDR3: TGTGCCAGCACCGCGACAGGGGGCATGGGGCGGAACACTGAAGCTTTCTTT.

This chain connects TRBV6-8 to TRBJ2-2; 16 bases line up with TRBD2. V lost 6 bases, J lost 8 bases, and 18 bases stayed unmatched. The length of the CDR3 is 20 residues. Germline lookup yields CDR1 MNHGY and CDR2 SAAAGT. CDR3 protein: CASRQPSSGTSGRALGELFF. The CDR3 coding sequence is TGTGCCAGCAGGCAACCTTCTTCCGGGACTAGCGGGAGGGCCTTGGGGGAGCTGTTTTTT.